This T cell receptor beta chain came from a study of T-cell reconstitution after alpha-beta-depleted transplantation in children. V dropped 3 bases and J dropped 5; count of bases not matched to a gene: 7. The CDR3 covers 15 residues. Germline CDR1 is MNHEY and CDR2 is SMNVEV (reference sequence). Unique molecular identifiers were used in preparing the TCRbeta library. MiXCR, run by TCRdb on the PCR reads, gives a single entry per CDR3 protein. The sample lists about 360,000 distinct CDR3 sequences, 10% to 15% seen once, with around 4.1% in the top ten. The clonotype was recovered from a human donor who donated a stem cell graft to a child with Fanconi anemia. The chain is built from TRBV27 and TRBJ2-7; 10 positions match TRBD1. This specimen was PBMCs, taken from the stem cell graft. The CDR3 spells CASSLPGTGDHEQYF. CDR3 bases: TGTGCCAGCAGTTTGCCCGGGACAGGGGACCACGAGCAGTACTTC.